One TCR beta chain is described in this entry. V dropped 4 bases and J dropped 2; count of bases not matched to a gene: 14. CDR3 length: 18 residues. CDR1 and CDR2 (germline): SGHRS, YFSETQ. The data originate from a study of blood T cell repertoires in COVID-19. Study-wide background: COVID-19 samples, acute and convalescent, were from the United States, Italy and Spain. T cells, B-cell-depleted T cells, or PBMCs provided the cDNA or gDNA that served as material.

Under the authors' procedure: How many nucleated cells were present was estimated from reference gene primer amplification. The repertoire was sequenced with immunoSEQ multiplex PCR; TCRdb's copy has only in-frame clones and lacks some. Clonal size and the V and J genes are those of that table, whereas D and trimming came from the DNA. This table holds around 150,000 clones, about 84% found once. Sequencing was done on a sample of peripheral blood. This receptor was taken from a human donor in a cohort sampled during active COVID-19. V is TRBV5-1 and J is TRBJ1-2; 10 bases align to TRBD1. In DNA, the CDR3 is TGCGCCAGCAGCCCCCCCTCTCCCGGGACAGGGGACAACTATGGCTACACCTTC. Encoded protein: CASSPPSPGTGDNYGYTF.